This TCR beta chain was recovered during a study of shared clonotypes between healthy human individuals. Study-wide results and limits: Enrolling few donors narrowed the genetic and exposure-history diversity that was represented. Clonotype sharing across a handful of donors was observed for around 5% of naive CD4 clonotypes.

Germline loops: CDR1 LNHDA, CDR2 SQIVND (reference sequence). V trimming: 3 bases; J trimming: 6 bases; junction bases outside the gene matches: 5. The CDR3 contains 14 residues. With regard to this clone: Its cognate antigen is unknown.

As processed by the authors: With immunoSEQ giving junction-only sequences and no quality scores, filtering differed. Here immunoSEQ multiplex PCR was the method, and the copy in TCRdb shows in-frame clones only, minus some. V and J calls and clone size are copied from that table; D and trimming were computed from the DNA. Here the sample spans 650,000 to 750,000 clones, about three quarters being singletons. This sequence originates from a woman between 25 and 40 years old in good health. This chain links TRBV19 with TRBJ2-4; 7 bases are shared with TRBD1. The sample was memory CD4+ T cells sorted from blood. The sample's subset: CD45RA-negative fraction. CDR3 coding DNA: TGTGCCAGTAGTATCCAGGGGGAATTAAACATTCAGTACTTC. Its translation is CASSIQGELNIQYF.